This is a list of T cell receptor beta chains from one sample in a study of blood T cells in healthy people across ages. TCRdb processed the 5' RACE reads anew with MiXCR; each CDR3 protein has one entry. Among around 400,000 distinct CDR3 sequences listed, over 45% were seen once. Material: blood. Source of these receptors: a man aged 55 to 70 in good health. Each CDR3 is given with its conserved first and last residue. Each record gives: J gene, clone size, V gene, D gene, CDR3 protein. The D gene is left open where the match is weak. Some rows have no size entry. The others give once, few or many, or a class for an expanded clone.

>TRBJ1-2|.|TRBV5-6|.
CASSFLQIGASGYTF
>TRBJ2-3|.|TRBV12-3/TRBV12-4|TRBD2
CASSDYSGRGGTQYF
>TRBJ2-1|.|TRBV7-3|TRBD1
CASSSQGVNEQFF
>TRBJ2-6|few|TRBV20-1|.
CSASRRGASGANVLTF
>TRBJ1-2|.|TRBV15|TRBD1
CATSRGGSTGVGYTF
>TRBJ1-5|.|TRBV12-3/TRBV12-4|.
CATAGGNQPQHF
>TRBJ2-5|.|TRBV4-3|.
CASSQEGRVGEAQYF
>TRBJ2-6|.|TRBV6-1|TRBD1
CASSRTGVRLSGANVLTF
>.|.|TRBV7-8|.
CASSTQGGGAYEQFF
>TRBJ1-1|.|TRBV30|.
CAWDPANTEAFF
>TRBJ2-7|.|TRBV6-5|.
CASSYKSSYEQYF
>TRBJ2-6|.|TRBV7-2|.
CASSLAGGGASGANVLTF
>TRBJ1-1|few|TRBV7-2|TRBD1
CASSLDRDTEAFF
>TRBJ2-5|.|TRBV6-5|TRBD1
CASSYDETGRVAQYF
>TRBJ2-3|few|TRBV11-2|TRBD2
CASSPGLASDTQYF
>TRBJ2-7|.|TRBV20-1|.
CSGKGMAAYEQYF
>TRBJ2-7|many|TRBV29-1|TRBD2
CSVAKGLGGAYEQYF
>TRBJ2-6|.|TRBV10-2|.
CASSKGTGSGANVLTF
>TRBJ2-3|.|TRBV6-6|.
CASRPDRGGTDTQYF
>TRBJ2-3|.|TRBV7-9|.
CASPSAAGHTDTQYF
>.|.|TRBV28|.
CASSPPPGSYNEQYF
>TRBJ2-3|few|TRBV7-9|TRBD1
CASSLSGGSDTQYF
>TRBJ2-3|.|TRBV12-3/TRBV12-4|.
CASSSLRRDTQYF
>TRBJ2-7|.|TRBV27|.
CASSLDRISYEQYF
>TRBJ1-3|.|TRBV7-2|TRBD1
CASTRDRGSGNTIYF
>TRBJ1-1|.|TRBV20-1|.
CSARTQDNTEAFF
>TRBJ2-3|once|TRBV28|.
CASPKGDTQYF
>TRBJ2-1|many|TRBV20-1|TRBD2
CSARDLASGTFNEQFF
>TRBJ2-5|few|TRBV7-2|.
CASSPNRAQETQYF
>TRBJ2-5|.|TRBV7-2|TRBD1
CASSPGFPTGVVTQYF
>TRBJ2-3|.|TRBV7-2|TRBD2
CASSLGPSGLSTDTQYF
>TRBJ2-1|.|TRBV15|TRBD1
CATSGGQGASYNEQFF
>TRBJ1-2|few|TRBV6-5|.
CASSLTANYGYTF
>TRBJ2-1|.|TRBV12-3/TRBV12-4|TRBD2
CASSLRSGGVNEQFF
>TRBJ1-1|.|TRBV11-2|TRBD1
CASSEDRGITEAFF
>TRBJ1-2|.|TRBV7-2|TRBD1
CASSVSGTESYGYTF